This record covers a single T cell receptor (beta chain). Its binding antigen is unknown. One base away there is no much larger clone; base qualities are not given. This sample was taken from a study of blood T cell repertoires in COVID-19 (dated by TCRdb to between 2020 and 2021). Broadly, across the study: Collaborator samples came from the United States, Italy and Spain and covered acute and convalescent phases of COVID-19. The prospective study material was composed of cDNA or gDNA derived from T cells, B-cell-depleted T cells, or PBMCs. Subjects who had been exposed to COVID-19, were actively infected with it, or had recovered from it provided the deeply sampled blood TCRbeta repertoires that made up the dataset. The repertoires were released in a freely available public database intended as a resource for research on the immune response to SARS-CoV-2. The samples were drawn from the first 160 participants of the ongoing ImmuneRACE study and from some 1,300 subjects provided by 6 global collaborators. Sample metadata almost always included a de-identified subject ID, COVID-19 status, age in years and sex. HLA class I and class II types, where available, came from metadata supplied by the sample provider rather than from assay-based typing. What the study reported, not specific to this receptor: Clinical and demographic metadata were provided uncurated, with the amount varying by source and participant.

TCRbeta CDR3 regions were amplified from genomic DNA by means of the immunoSEQ Assay, a bias-controlled multiplex PCR. The original methods were these. The number of nucleated cells in each sample was estimated by amplification of reference gene primers within the assay. Sequence reads were collapsed and filtered to measure the absolute abundance of every unique TCRbeta CDR3 rearrangement. For each sample, productive Simpson clonality was calculated by taking the square root of Simpson's diversity index across productive rearrangements. TCRdb obtained this table from immuneACCESS and retained in-frame rearrangements with V and J assigned. These tables miss some clones; where compared with another copy, unresolved V genes account for less than half of the shortfall, and the remainder is unexplained. V, J and clone size are those of that table, while D and trimming were read from the DNA. This sample holds approximately 470,000 clones; approximately 86% were observed only once. Approximately 0.7% of the sample comes from the top ten.

Enrolling through a virtual design, the prospective study's participants ranged in age from about 18 to 89 years and lived across some 23 United States geographic areas. In the prospective study, cohorts were assigned on the basis of participant-reported clinical history obtained from a screening survey and a study questionnaire. Recovered participants in ImmuneRACE Cohort 3 were defined by two consecutive negative NP/OP PCR tests, clearance by a healthcare professional, or resolution of symptoms. In the prospective study, whole blood, serum and a nasopharyngeal or oropharyngeal swab were collected from each participant by mobile phlebotomists. Additional blood draws and questionnaires over an approximately two-month period could optionally be provided by prospective study participants. Before DNA extraction, blood samples from the prospective study were shipped at room temperature or frozen. The germline V gene sets CDR1 to SGHVS and CDR2 to FQNEAQ. The CDR3 numbers 16 residues from cysteine through phenylalanine. Kept here is only the CDR3 DNA, which spans 48 bases and is read in frame from base 1. From V the trimming removes 3 bases and from J it removes 2 bases, while the gene matches leave 6 bases of the junction unaccounted for.

This receptor was obtained from a woman aged 18-30 years who had recovered from COVID-19. The sequence is built from TRBV7-8 and TRBJ2-3, with 9 middle bases fitting TRBD2. The source material was PBMCs or T cells enriched from blood (not recorded which). The nucleotide sequence is TGTGCCAGCAGCTTGCTAGCGGGGCTTACCACAGATACGCAGTATTTT. It translates to CASSLLAGLTTDTQYF.